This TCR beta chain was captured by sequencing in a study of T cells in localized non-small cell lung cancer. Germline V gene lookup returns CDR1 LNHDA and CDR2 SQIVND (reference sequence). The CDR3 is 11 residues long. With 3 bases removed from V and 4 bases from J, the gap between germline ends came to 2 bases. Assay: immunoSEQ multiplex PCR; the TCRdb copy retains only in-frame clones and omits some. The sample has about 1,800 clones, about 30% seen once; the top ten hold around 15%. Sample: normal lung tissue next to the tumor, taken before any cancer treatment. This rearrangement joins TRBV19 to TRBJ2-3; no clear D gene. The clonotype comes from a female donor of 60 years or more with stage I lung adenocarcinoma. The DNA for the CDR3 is TGTGCCAGTAGTATCGCAGATACGCAGTATTTT. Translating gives CASSIADTQYF.